This T cell receptor (beta chain) was captured by sequencing in a study of Ad26.COV2.S vaccination and SARS-CoV-2 variants. Study-wide context: Participant was drawn from the COV1001 Ad26.COV2.S trial arm. The study gave Ad26.COV2.S intramuscularly, once or twice 56 days apart. Study results and caveats: After vaccination, reports described spike-specific CD8+ and CD4+ T cell responses as showing substantial breadth.

Germline values: CDR1 LGHDT, CDR2 YNNKEL (reference sequence). Between the trimmed V and J ends, which lost 7 bases and 4 bases, there was a span of 13 bases. The CDR3 spans 13 residues. Treatment indicated: 15 to 20 received Ad26.COV2.S at low or high dose, single or two shots; a few received placebo; per-sample allocation not given. The samples date from day 63 after the first vaccine or placebo injection. An Ad26 vector that expressed Wuhan-strain SARS-CoV-2 spike constituted the vaccine. Some clones are missing from TCRdb's copy, which holds only in-frame ones; the method was immunoSEQ multiplex PCR. The table has hundreds of thousands of clones, 87% seen once. Concerning this clone: The antigen remains undetermined.

The sequencing here drew on peripheral blood, taken in a trial of Ad26.COV2.S vaccine versus placebo. The chain combines TRBV3-1 (or the pseudogene TRBV3-2) with TRBJ1-1, with a possible D match to TRBD1 (6 bases). The sequence was collected from a person aged 18-65 years who received the Ad26.COV2.S COVID-19 vaccine or a placebo. The CDR3 here is CASTWGGGTEAFF. Written as DNA, the CDR3 is TGTGCCAGCACCTGGGGAGGGGGCACTGAAGCTTTCTTT.